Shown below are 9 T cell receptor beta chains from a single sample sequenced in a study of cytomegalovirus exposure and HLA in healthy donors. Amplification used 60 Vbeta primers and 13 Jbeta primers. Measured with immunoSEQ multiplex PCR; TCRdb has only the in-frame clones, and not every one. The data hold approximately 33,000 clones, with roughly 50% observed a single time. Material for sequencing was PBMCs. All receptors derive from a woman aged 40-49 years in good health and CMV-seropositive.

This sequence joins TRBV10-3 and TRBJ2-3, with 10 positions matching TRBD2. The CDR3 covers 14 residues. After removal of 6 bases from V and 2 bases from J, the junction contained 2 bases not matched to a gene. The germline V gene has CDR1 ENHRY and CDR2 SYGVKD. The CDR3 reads CAISLAGVTDTQYF. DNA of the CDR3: TGTGCCATCAGCCTAGCGGGGGTCACAGATACGCAGTATTTT.

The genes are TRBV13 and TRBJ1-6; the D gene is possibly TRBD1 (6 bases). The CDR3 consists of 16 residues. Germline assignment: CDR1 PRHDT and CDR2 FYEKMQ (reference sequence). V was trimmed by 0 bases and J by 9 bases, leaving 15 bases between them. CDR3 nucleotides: TGTGCCAGCAGCTTAGGCACAGACAGGCCAATTTCACCCCTCCACTTT. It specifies CASSLGTDRPISPLHF.

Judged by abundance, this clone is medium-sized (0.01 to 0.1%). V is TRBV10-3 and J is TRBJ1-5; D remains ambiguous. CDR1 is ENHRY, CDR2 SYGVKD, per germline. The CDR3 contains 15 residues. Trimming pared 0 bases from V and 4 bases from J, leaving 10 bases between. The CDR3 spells CAISESLGSNQPQHF. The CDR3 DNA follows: TGTGCCATCAGTGAGTCGCTTGGGAGTAATCAGCCCCAGCATTTT.

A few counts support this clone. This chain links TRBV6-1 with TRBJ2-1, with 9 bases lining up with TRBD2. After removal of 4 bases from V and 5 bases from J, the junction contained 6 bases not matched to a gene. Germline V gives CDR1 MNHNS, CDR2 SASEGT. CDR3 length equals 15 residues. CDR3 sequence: CASSVGAGGHNEQFF. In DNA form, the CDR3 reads TGTGCCAGCAGTGTGGGAGCGGGGGGCCACAATGAGCAGTTCTTC.

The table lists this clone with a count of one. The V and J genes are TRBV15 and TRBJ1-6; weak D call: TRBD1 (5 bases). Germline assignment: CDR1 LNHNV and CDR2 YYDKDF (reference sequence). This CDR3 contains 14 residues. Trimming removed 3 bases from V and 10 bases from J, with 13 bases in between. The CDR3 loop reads CATSRKGIGSPLHF. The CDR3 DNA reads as TGTGCCACCAGCAGGAAGGGGATCGGCTCACCCCTCCACTTT. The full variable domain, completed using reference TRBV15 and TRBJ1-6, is DAMVIQNPRYQVTQFGKPVTLSCSQTLNHNVMYWYQQKSSQAPKLLFHYYDKDFNNEADTPDNFQSRRPNTSFCFLDIRSPGLGDTAMYLCATSRKGIGSPLHFGNGTRLTVT.

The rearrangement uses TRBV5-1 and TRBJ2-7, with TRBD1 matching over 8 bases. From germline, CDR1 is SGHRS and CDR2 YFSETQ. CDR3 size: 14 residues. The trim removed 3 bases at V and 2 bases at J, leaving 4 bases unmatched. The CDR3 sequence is CASSSGDRTYEQYF. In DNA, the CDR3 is TGCGCCAGCAGCTCGGGGGACAGGACCTACGAGCAGTACTTC.

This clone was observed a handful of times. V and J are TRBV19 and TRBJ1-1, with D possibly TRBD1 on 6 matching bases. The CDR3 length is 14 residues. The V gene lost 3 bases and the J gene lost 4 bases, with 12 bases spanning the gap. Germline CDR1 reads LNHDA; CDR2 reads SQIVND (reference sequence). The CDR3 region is CASSIGGGFTEAFF. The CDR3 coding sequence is TGTGCCAGTAGTATCGGGGGGGGCTTCACTGAAGCTTTCTTT. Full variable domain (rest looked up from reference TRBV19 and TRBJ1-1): DGGITQSPKYLFRKEGQNVTLSCEQNLNHDAMYWYRQDPGQGLRLIYYSQIVNDFQKGDIAEGYSVSREKKESFPLTVTSAQKNPTAFYLCASSIGGGFTEAFFGQGTRLTVV.

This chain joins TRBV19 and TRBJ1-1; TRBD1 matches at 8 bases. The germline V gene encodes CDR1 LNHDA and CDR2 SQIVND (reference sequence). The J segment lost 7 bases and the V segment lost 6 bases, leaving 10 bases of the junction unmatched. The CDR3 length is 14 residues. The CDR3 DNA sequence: TGTGCCAGTAGGCGGACAGGGACTTATGGTGAAGCTTTCTTT. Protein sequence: CASRRTGTYGEAFF.

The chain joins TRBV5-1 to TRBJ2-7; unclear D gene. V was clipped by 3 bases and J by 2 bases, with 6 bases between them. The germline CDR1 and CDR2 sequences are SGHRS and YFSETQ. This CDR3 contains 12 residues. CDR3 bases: TGCGCCAGCAGCTCTTCCCCCTACGAGCAGTACTTC. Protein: CASSSSPYEQYF.